Listed here are 7 T cell receptor beta chains from one sample, sequenced in a study of blood T cell repertoires in COVID-19. Only in-frame clones appear in the TCRdb table, and some are missing; sequencing was by immunoSEQ multiplex PCR. This sample has some 110,000 clones, with about four fifths found just once. The sequencing sample was made of peripheral blood. The receptors shown here come from a woman in her 70s with acute or convalescent COVID-19.

The DNA of the CDR3 is TGTGCCACCAGGGACCGATGGACAACCCAGAACACTGAAGCTTTCTTT. Its translation is CATRDRWTTQNTEAFF. The chain couples TRBV2 to TRBJ1-1; D may be TRBD1 (5 bases). The CDR3 is 16 amino acids. The germline gives CDR1 SNHLY, CDR2 FYNNEI. V gave up 10 bases and J gave up 1 base, with 22 bases separating them. Using reference TRBV2 and TRBJ1-1 for the parts outside the CDR3, the full variable domain is EPEVTQTPSHQVTQMGQEVILRCVPISNHLYFYWYRQILGQKVEFLVSFYNNEISEKSEIFDDQFSVERPDGSNFTLKIRSTKLEDSAMYFCATRDRWTTQNTEAFFGQGTRLTVV.

This chain links TRBV6-1 with TRBJ2-2; 8 nucleotides match TRBD2. Germline V gene lookup returns CDR1 MNHNS and CDR2 SASEGT. CDR3 length: 15 residues. V lost 1 base, J lost 7 bases, and 5 bases stayed unmatched. CDR3 bases: TGTGCCAGCAGTGAAGAGCCTAGCGGGCTCGGGGAGCTGTTTTTT. Translating it yields CASSEEPSGLGELFF.

The V gene is TRBV29-1, the J gene TRBJ1-2, with 12 bases fitting TRBD1. Germline assignment: CDR1 SQVTM and CDR2 ANQGSEA. V trimming: 4 bases; J trimming: 7 bases; junction bases outside the gene matches: 1. The CDR3 covers 12 residues. CDR3 sequence reads: CSVVGQGAGYTF. The CDR3 nucleotides read TGCAGCGTTGTGGGACAGGGGGCTGGCTACACCTTC.

This clone was counted only a few times. The rearrangement uses TRBV13 and TRBJ2-1; TRBD1 matches 8 bases. V gave up 5 bases and J gave up 3 bases; unmatched junction bases: 0. In germline, CDR1 is PRHDT, CDR2 FYEKMQ (reference sequence). This CDR3 contains 13 residues. The DNA for the CDR3 is TGTGCCAGCAGCGGACAGGGCTACAATGAGCAGTTCTTC. This encodes CASSGQGYNEQFF.

Of note for this clone: Within the sample, other DNA sequences also encode this same CDR3. The chain joins TRBV29-1 to TRBJ2-1; 10 bases align to TRBD1. V gave up 1 base and J gave up 4 bases; unmatched junction bases: 1. Per germline, CDR1 SQVTM and CDR2 ANQGSEA. CDR3 length: 14 amino acids. CDR3 protein: CSVEGTGGYNEQFF. CDR3 sequence (DNA): TGCAGCGTTGAAGGGACAGGGGGATACAATGAGCAGTTCTTC.

This chain connects TRBV10-1 to TRBJ1-2, with D possibly TRBD1 on 6 matching bases. The CDR3 loop spans 14 amino acids. CDR1 is WNHNN and CDR2 is SYGVQD in the germline V gene (reference sequence). Trimming took off 3 bases at V and 1 base at J, with 9 bases between the two ends. CDR3 loop: CASSDTGINYGYTF. CDR3 DNA sequence: TGCGCCAGCAGTGATACAGGGATTAACTATGGCTACACCTTC.

The J gene is TRBJ1-2, the V gene TRBV6-5, with TRBD1 identical over 7 bases. V lost 5 bases, J lost 3 bases, and 9 bases stayed unmatched. Germline CDR1 MNHEY, CDR2 SVGAGI. The CDR3 loop spans 15 amino acids. The CDR3 protein is CASSQPGTAYYGYTF. The CDR3 nucleotides are TGTGCCAGCAGTCAACCCGGGACAGCGTACTATGGCTACACCTTC.